This T cell receptor beta chain was observed in a study of CD8 T cells in Susac syndrome. Study conclusions and caveats: The study conceded that its TCR sequencing and HLA analysis involved relatively few individuals.

Sequencing of TCR beta was performed on blood CD8+ and CD4+ T cells. Purification of the CD8+ and CD4+ T cells relied on negative isolation, and TEMRA cells underwent FACS enrichment. As regards this clonotype: Antigen unknown.

Trimming cost V 5 bases and J 4 bases, with 9 bases left between them. The CDR3 loop spans 14 amino acids. The germline V gene has CDR1 SGHTA and CDR2 FQGTGA. When the RNA was reverse transcribed, random hexamers were used with an input of roughly 0.45 to 1 ug. Across 54 Vbeta and 13 Jbeta, immunoSEQ multiplex PCR amplified TCR beta CDR3. TCRdb re-called the immunoSEQ multiplex PCR reads with MiXCR, one entry per CDR3 protein. The sample has some 120,000 distinct CDR3 sequences; around 94% are singletons. J is TRBJ2-6 and V is TRBV7-3; tentative D call: TRBD1 (5 bases). Sequencing was carried out using CD4+ T cells from PBMCs. The receptor's source is a human donor with multiple sclerosis. As DNA, the CDR3 is TGTGCCAGCAGCCTCCCAGGGGGGGCCAACGTCCTGACTTTC. Residues: CASSLPGGANVLTF.